A single sample gave rise to the 8 T cell receptor beta chains below, sequenced in a study of control samples from healthy donors and cancer patients. The repertoire was sequenced with immunoSEQ multiplex PCR; TCRdb's copy has only in-frame clones and lacks some. The table has approximately 40,000 clones, 70% seen once. Sequencing used formalin-fixed, paraffin-embedded tissue. These receptors all come from a male donor with melanoma.

The chain links TRBV5-6 to TRBJ2-2; D ambiguous. The CDR3 length is 14 residues. Germline values: CDR1 SGHDT, CDR2 YYEEEE. V was trimmed by 6 bases and J by 2 bases, leaving 11 bases between them. In DNA form, the CDR3 reads TGTGCCAGCATCAAGACGGCAAACACCGGGGAGCTGTTTTTT. Amino acids: CASIKTANTGELFF.

The chain employs TRBV30 and TRBJ2-7; no clear D gene. Deletions cut 5 bases from V and 1 base from J, with 12 bases between. The CDR3 runs 13 residues. Germline lookup yields CDR1 GTSNPN and CDR2 SVGIG (reference sequence). For the CDR3, the DNA is TGTGCCTGGCGATCAACCACATCCTACGAGCAGTACTTC. Its translation is CAWRSTTSYEQYF.

The rearrangement joins TRBV2 to TRBJ2-1; 10 nucleotides match TRBD2. CDR1 is SNHLY, CDR2 FYNNEI, per germline. The junction had 15 bases not matched to a gene; V was cut back by 6 bases and J by 10 bases. This CDR3 has 16 residues. The CDR3 loop is CASRPLTSGIQREQFF. Here the CDR3 DNA reads TGTGCCAGCAGACCTTTAACTAGCGGGATCCAGCGGGAGCAGTTCTTC.

This clone turned up a few times. This chain links TRBV6-5 with TRBJ1-1; TRBD1 is a possible D gene (6 bases). Germline V lookup: CDR1 MNHEY, CDR2 SVGAGI. The V gene lost 7 bases and the J gene lost 1 base, with 16 bases spanning the gap. The CDR3 is 15 amino acids. The CDR3 region is CASTKRSGANTEAFF. In DNA form, the CDR3 reads TGTGCCAGCACTAAAAGGTCGGGGGCGAACACTGAAGCTTTCTTT.

V gene TRBV28 combines with J gene TRBJ2-6; weak D call: TRBD2 (5 bases). V was clipped by 5 bases and J by 4 bases, with 15 bases between them. Per the germline V gene, CDR1 is MDHEN and CDR2 is SYDVKM. The length of the CDR3 is 16 residues. The CDR3 sequence is CASSPTSSRGANVLTF. The CDR3 nucleotides read TGTGCCAGCAGTCCAACGTCTAGCCGGGGGGCCAACGTCCTGACTTTC.

This clone has just one count. This chain links TRBV6-5 with TRBJ1-2; a possible D gene is TRBD1 (5 bases). Trimming removed 4 bases at V and 2 bases at J, with 14 bases between. CDR1 is MNHEY and CDR2 is SVGAGI in the germline V gene. The CDR3 extends over 15 amino acids. This CDR3 is CASSFVPRANYGYTF. CDR3 coding DNA: TGTGCCAGCAGTTTTGTTCCCAGGGCGAACTATGGCTACACCTTC.

The chain links TRBV4-2 to TRBJ2-1, with TRBD2 matching 7 bases. CDR3 size: 15 residues. After removal of 4 bases from V and 5 bases from J, the junction contained 8 bases not matched to a gene. From germline, CDR1 is LGHNA and CDR2 YNFKEQ. The CDR3 sequence: CASSPKGSGNNEQFF. The DNA of the CDR3 is TGTGCCAGCAGCCCCAAAGGGAGCGGGAACAATGAGCAGTTCTTC.

This chain links TRBV28 with TRBJ2-7, with TRBD1 matching over 8 bases. Per germline, CDR1 MDHEN and CDR2 SYDVKM. The CDR3 has 14 residues. V shed 5 bases and J 6 bases; nucleotides not matched to a gene: 9. The CDR3 coding sequence is TGTGCCAGCAGTACCCAGGGGGCGCGAGGCGAGCAGTACTTC. This encodes CASSTQGARGEQYF.